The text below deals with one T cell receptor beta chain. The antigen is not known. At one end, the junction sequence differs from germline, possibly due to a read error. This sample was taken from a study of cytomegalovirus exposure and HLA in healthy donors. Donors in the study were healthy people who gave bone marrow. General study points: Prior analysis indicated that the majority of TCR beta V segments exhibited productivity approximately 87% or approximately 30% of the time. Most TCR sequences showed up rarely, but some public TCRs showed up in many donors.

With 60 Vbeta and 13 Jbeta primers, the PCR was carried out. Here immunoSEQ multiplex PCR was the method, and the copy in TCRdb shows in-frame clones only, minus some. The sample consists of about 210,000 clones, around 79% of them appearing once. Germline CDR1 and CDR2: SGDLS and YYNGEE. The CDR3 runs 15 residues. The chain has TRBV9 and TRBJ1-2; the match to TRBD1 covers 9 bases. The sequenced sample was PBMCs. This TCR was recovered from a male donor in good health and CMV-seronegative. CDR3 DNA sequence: TGTGCCAGCAGCGTAGACGGCCGACAGGGGGGCAAAAGCGCCTTC. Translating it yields CASSVDGRQGGKSAF.